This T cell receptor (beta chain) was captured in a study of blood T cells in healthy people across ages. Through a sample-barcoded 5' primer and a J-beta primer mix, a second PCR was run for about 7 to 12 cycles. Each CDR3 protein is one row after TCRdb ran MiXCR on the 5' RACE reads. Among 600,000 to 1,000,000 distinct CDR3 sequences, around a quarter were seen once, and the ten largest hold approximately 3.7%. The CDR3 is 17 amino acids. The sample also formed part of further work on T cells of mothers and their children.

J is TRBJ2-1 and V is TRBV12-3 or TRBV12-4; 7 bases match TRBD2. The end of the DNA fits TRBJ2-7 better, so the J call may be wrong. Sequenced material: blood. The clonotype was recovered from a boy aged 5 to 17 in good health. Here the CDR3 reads CASSFPGPAGVSYEQYF. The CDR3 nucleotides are TGTGCCAGCAGTTTTCCCGGTCCGGCGGGGGTCTCCTACGAGCAGTACTTC.